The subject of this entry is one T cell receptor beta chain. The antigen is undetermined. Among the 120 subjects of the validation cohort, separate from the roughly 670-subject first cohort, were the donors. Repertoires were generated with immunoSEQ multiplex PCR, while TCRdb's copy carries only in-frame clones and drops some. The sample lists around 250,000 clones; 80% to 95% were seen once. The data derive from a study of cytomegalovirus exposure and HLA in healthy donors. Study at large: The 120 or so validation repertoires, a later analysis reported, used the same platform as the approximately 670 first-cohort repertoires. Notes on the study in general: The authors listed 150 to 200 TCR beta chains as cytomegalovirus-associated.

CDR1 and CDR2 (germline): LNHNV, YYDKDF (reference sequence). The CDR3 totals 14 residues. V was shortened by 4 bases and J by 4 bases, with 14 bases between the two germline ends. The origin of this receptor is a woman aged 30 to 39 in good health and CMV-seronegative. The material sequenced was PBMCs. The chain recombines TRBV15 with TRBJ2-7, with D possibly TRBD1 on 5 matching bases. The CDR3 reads CATSMGKGQYEQYF. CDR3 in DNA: TGTGCCACCAGCATGGGGAAGGGGCAGTACGAGCAGTACTTC.